This T cell receptor (beta chain) was documented in a study of OX40 agonist ivuxolimab in advanced cancers. Study-level information: Aged 23 to 79 with a mean of 60 years, they were about 80% male. Partial responses occurred in Three dose-escalation patients, one with hepatocellular carcinoma and two with cutaneous melanoma. Study-level points and caveats: It was also the case that some nonresponders had low normalized T-cell clonal expansion. Relative to CD4+ cells, CD8+ T cells on average had more expanded clones.

After removal of 4 bases from V and 1 base from J, the junction contained 6 bases not matched to a gene. The length of the CDR3 is 16 residues. CDR1 is SEHNR, CDR2 FQNEAQ, per germline (reference sequence). Method: immunoSEQ multiplex PCR; TCRdb's copy keeps in-frame clones and lacks some. The table records tens of thousands of clones, roughly 82% of them present only once. As to this clone: The antigen remains unidentified.

The TCR was taken from an adult with an advanced solid tumor such as melanoma, head and neck, liver or kidney cancer. The material sequenced was CD4+ or CD8+ T cells sorted from blood, taken in a trial of the OX40 agonist ivuxolimab. V gene TRBV7-9 combines with J gene TRBJ1-4; 7 bases are shared with TRBD1. CDR3 protein: CASSSLRQGTNEKLFF. CDR3 DNA sequence: TGTGCCAGCAGCTCTTTACGACAGGGAACTAATGAAAAACTGTTTTTT.